This passage covers 25 T cell receptor beta chains from one sample sequenced in a study of OX40 agonist ivuxolimab in advanced cancers. Measured with immunoSEQ multiplex PCR; TCRdb has only the in-frame clones, and not every one. The sample consists of about 120,000 clones, just over 90% of them appearing once. Here the sequenced sample was CD4+ or CD8+ T cells sorted from blood, taken in a trial of the OX40 agonist ivuxolimab. These receptors were taken from an adult with an advanced solid tumor such as melanoma, head and neck, liver or kidney cancer.

The chain joins TRBV6-6 to TRBJ1-6, with no clear D. The ends were cut back, 2 bases at V and 7 bases at J, with 12 bases in the middle. The CDR3 covers 15 residues. From germline, CDR1 is MNHNY and CDR2 SVGAGI (reference sequence). CDR3 coding DNA: TGTGCCAGCAGTTACGATGGGAGAGGCAATTCACCCCTCCACTTT. This encodes CASSYDGRGNSPLHF.

The chain carries TRBV9 and TRBJ2-2, with 12 bases lining up with TRBD2. Per the germline V gene, CDR1 is SGDLS and CDR2 is YYNGEE. The J segment lost 6 bases and the V segment lost 4 bases, leaving 7 bases of the junction unmatched. The CDR3 has 16 amino acids. In DNA, the CDR3 is TGTGCCAGCAGCCCACTAGCGGGAGGAGTTCCCGGGGAGCTGTTTTTT. Amino acid sequence: CASSPLAGGVPGELFF.

This chain's CDR3 is CASTTPPGGNQFF. The CDR3 DNA follows: TGTGCCAGCACAACCCCTCCGGGGGGGAATCAGTTCTTC. J is TRBJ2-1 and V is TRBV27; 8 bases are a match to TRBD2. Germline assignment: CDR1 MNHEY and CDR2 SMNVEV (reference sequence). The length of the CDR3 is 13 residues. Trimming at V came to 7 bases and at J to 13 bases, leaving 12 bases not matched to a gene.

The chain recombines TRBV5-4 with TRBJ2-1; D is possibly TRBD1 (7 bases). The CDR3 contains 14 residues. Trimming took 2 bases from V and 7 from J, leaving 13 bases between them. The germline V gene encodes CDR1 SGHNT and CDR2 YYREEE (reference sequence). The CDR3 DNA is TGTGCCAGCAGCTTTCCGACAGGGAGGAATGAGCAGTTCTTC. Encoded protein: CASSFPTGRNEQFF.

The chain is built from TRBV7-2 and TRBJ2-1, with D possibly being TRBD1 or TRBD2 (5 bases each). Trimming took 2 bases from V and 4 from J, leaving 12 bases between them. This CDR3 has 15 amino acids. Per germline, CDR1 SGHTA and CDR2 FQGNSA. The CDR3 here is CASSLQGTSYNEQFF. CDR3 nucleotide sequence: TGTGCCAGCAGCTTACAGGGCACTAGTTACAATGAGCAGTTCTTC.

This clone was counted only a few times. This rearrangement joins TRBV28 to TRBJ2-7; the match to TRBD2 covers 11 bases. CDR3 size: 19 residues. Per the germline V gene, CDR1 is MDHEN and CDR2 is SYDVKM. Unmatched junction bases numbered 16, after V lost 3 bases and J lost 3 bases. The DNA of the CDR3 is TGTGCCAGCAGTTTTATCCGGGGGGGAAGGCTAGCGGGAGGCTACGAGCAGTACTTC. Translating it yields CASSFIRGGRLAGGYEQYF.

J is TRBJ2-1 and V is TRBV23-1; 8 bases align to TRBD1. TRBV23-1 is filed as an ORF, its function uncertain. Germline trimming cut 1 base from V and 5 bases from J; bases unmatched to any gene: 4. This CDR3 region has 15 residues. The CDR3 nucleotides read TGCGCCAGCAGTCAATTCGGGACAGGCCACAATGAGCAGTTCTTC. Encoded protein: CASSQFGTGHNEQFF.

The chain has TRBV4-3 and TRBJ2-4; 9 bases agree with TRBD2. Germline values: CDR1 LGHNA, CDR2 YSLEER. CDR3 length equals 17 residues. J lost 7 bases, V lost 0 bases, and 10 bases had no gene match. The CDR3 protein is CASSQDESREGLNIQYF. CDR3 DNA sequence: TGCGCCAGCAGCCAAGATGAGTCGCGGGAGGGCCTGAACATTCAGTACTTC.

CDR3 in amino acids: CASSFGTSGETQYF. The CDR3, as DNA: TGTGCCAGCAGCTTCGGGACTAGCGGGGAGACCCAGTACTTC. V gene TRBV7-9 combines with J gene TRBJ2-5; the match to TRBD2 covers 12 bases. Losses at the gene ends were 3 bases for V and 5 bases for J; bases not matched to a gene: 1. This CDR3 spans 14 amino acids. Per germline, CDR1 SEHNR and CDR2 FQNEAQ (reference sequence).

The chain links TRBV28 to TRBJ1-4; D gene unclear. Per the germline V gene, CDR1 is MDHEN and CDR2 is SYDVKM. The CDR3 extends over 15 amino acids. With 3 bases removed from V and 5 bases from J, the gap between germline ends came to 13 bases. The CDR3 bases are TGTGCCAGCAGTTTCGGAGGGTCCCCGAATGAAAAACTGTTTTTT. Translating it yields CASSFGGSPNEKLFF.

This clone was seen once. The chain couples TRBV6-5 to TRBJ1-1, with TRBD1 identical over 7 bases. V was clipped by 3 bases and J by 1 base; unmatched bases: 2. CDR3 length: 14 amino acids. The germline CDR1 and CDR2 sequences are MNHEY and SVGAGI. The CDR3 DNA follows: TGTGCCAGCAGTTATGACAGGGCGAACACTGAAGCTTTCTTT. Its protein product is CASSYDRANTEAFF.

This chain connects TRBV9 to TRBJ2-2; 9 bases are a match to TRBD2. The germline CDR1 and CDR2 sequences are SGDLS and YYNGEE. The CDR3 consists of 17 residues. The J segment lost 2 bases and the V segment lost 0 bases, leaving 5 bases of the junction unmatched. CDR3 in DNA: TGTGCCAGCAGCGTAGCCAAGGGACTAGCCAACACCGGGGAGCTGTTTTTT. It is translated as CASSVAKGLANTGELFF. Full variable domain (rest looked up from reference TRBV9 and TRBJ2-2): DSGVTQTPKHLITATGQRVTLRCSPRSGDLSVYWYQQSLDQGLQFLIQYYNGEERAKGNILERFSAQQFPDLHSELNLSSLELGDSALYFCASSVAKGLANTGELFFGEGSRLTVL.

CDR3 protein: CASSRGSPVGTEAFF. The CDR3 DNA sequence: TGTGCCAGCAGTCGTGGATCTCCTGTAGGAACTGAAGCTTTCTTT. This sequence joins TRBV28 and TRBJ1-1; D ambiguous. Per germline, CDR1 MDHEN and CDR2 SYDVKM. With 5 bases removed from V and 5 bases from J, the gap between germline ends came to 18 bases. The CDR3 has 15 residues.

The CDR3 sequence: CASSLAAGELFF. CDR3 sequence (DNA): TGTGCCAGCAGCTTGGCTGCCGGGGAGCTGTTTTTT. The rearrangement links TRBV5-6 to TRBJ2-2; D unclear. The V gene lost 0 bases and the J gene lost 6 bases, with 3 bases spanning the gap. The length of the CDR3 is 12 residues. Germline V gene lookup returns CDR1 SGHDT and CDR2 YYEEEE. Variable domain in full (rest from reference TRBV5-6 and TRBJ2-2): DAGVTQSPTHLIKTRGQQVTLRCSPKSGHDTVSWYQQALGQGPQFIFQYYEEEERQRGNFPDRFSGHQFPNYSSELNVNALLLGDSALYLCASSLAAGELFFGEGSRLTVL.

The chain joins TRBV28 to TRBJ1-5; D gene unclear. The length of the CDR3 is 15 residues. V was clipped by 3 bases and J by 5 bases, with 14 bases between them. CDR1 and CDR2 (germline): MDHEN, SYDVKM. The CDR3, as DNA: TGTGCCAGCAGTTTTGGGTCCAGGACTCATCAGCCCCAGCATTTT. This sequence encodes CASSFGSRTHQPQHF.

The chain combines TRBV25-1 with TRBJ2-5; D perhaps matches TRBD1 (6 bases). V lost 4 bases and J 13 bases, leaving 16 bases between the germline ends. The CDR3 covers 12 residues. Germline V lookup: CDR1 MGHDK, CDR2 SYGVNS. CDR3 in DNA: TGTGCCAGCAGTGTGCCGGGACACCCTCTGTACTTC. This codes for CASSVPGHPLYF.

The CDR3 loop is CASSPQDISIVTEAFF. For the CDR3, the DNA is TGTGCCAGCTCACCACAGGATATCTCTATAGTGACTGAAGCTTTCTTT. The chain carries TRBV18 and TRBJ1-1, with D uncertain. CDR1 is KGHSH, CDR2 LQKENI, per germline. CDR3 length: 16 residues. With 1 base removed from V and 5 bases from J, the gap between germline ends came to 17 bases. The complete variable domain, with remaining parts taken from reference TRBV18 and TRBJ1-1, reads NAGVMQNPRHLVRRRGQEARLRCSPMKGHSHVYWYRQLPEEGLKFMVYLQKENIIDESGMPKERFSAEFPKEGPSILRIQQVVRGDSAAYFCASSPQDISIVTEAFFGQGTRLTVV.

This rearrangement joins TRBV19 to TRBJ1-6, with a tentative D call TRBD1 (5 bases). This CDR3 contains 16 residues. CDR1 and CDR2 from the germline V gene are LNHDA and SQIVND (reference sequence). V gave up 1 base and J gave up 9 bases, with 16 bases separating them. In DNA, the CDR3 is TGTGCCAGTAGTATAGCCAGCCCCGAAGGGACTTCACCCCTCCACTTT. This translates into CASSIASPEGTSPLHF.

In nucleotides, the CDR3 is TGTGCCAGCAGGCCCGGGGACCTCTCTGGAAACACCATATATTTT. Amino acid sequence: CASRPGDLSGNTIYF. The rearrangement links TRBV6-5 to TRBJ1-3, with a possible D match to TRBD1 (5 bases). The CDR3 has 15 residues. V was trimmed by 6 bases and J by 0 bases, leaving 12 bases between them. CDR1 is MNHEY, CDR2 SVGAGI, per germline.

This clone has only one observation. V gene TRBV19 combines with J gene TRBJ1-5; TRBD1 matches at 7 bases. J gave up 0 bases and V 4 bases, and 3 bases lay outside the gene matches. This CDR3 contains 15 residues. Germline V gene data show CDR1 as LNHDA and CDR2 as SQIVND (reference sequence). This CDR3 reads CASSTDRDSNQPQHF. In nucleotides, the CDR3 is TGTGCCAGTAGTACCGACAGGGATAGCAATCAGCCCCAGCATTTT. The full variable domain, in which reference TRBV19 and TRBJ1-5 provide the parts outside the CDR3, is DGGITQSPKYLFRKEGQNVTLSCEQNLNHDAMYWYRQDPGQGLRLIYYSQIVNDFQKGDIAEGYSVSREKKESFPLTVTSAQKNPTAFYLCASSTDRDSNQPQHFGDGTRLSIL.

The gene calls are TRBV28 and TRBJ2-1, with 8 bases matching TRBD2. The V segment lost 3 bases and the J segment 9 bases; nucleotides outside the gene matches: 10. Germline CDR1 is MDHEN and CDR2 is SYDVKM. The CDR3 is 15 amino acids. The CDR3: CASSFYGEAGGEQFF. The CDR3 nucleotides read TGTGCCAGCAGTTTCTACGGGGAGGCGGGGGGTGAGCAGTTCTTC.

The rearrangement joins TRBV6-1 to TRBJ2-5, with TRBD2 matching 9 bases. The J call could be wrong; TRBJ2-7 is a better fit for the DNA end. The CDR3 totals 15 residues. Per germline, CDR1 MNHNS and CDR2 SASEGT. The CDR3 spells CASSVGASGTDEQYF. DNA of the CDR3: TGTGCCAGCAGTGTCGGGGCTAGCGGGACGGACGAGCAGTACTTC.

The chain combines TRBV4-3 with TRBJ2-1; 8 nucleotides line up with TRBD2. CDR1 LGHNA and CDR2 YSLEER come from the germline V gene. This CDR3 has 15 residues. Trimming took 0 bases from V and 9 from J; bases not matched to a gene: 7. DNA of the CDR3: TGCGCCAGCAGCCAAGATTCGTGGACTAGCAGTGAGCAGTTCTTC. Amino acid sequence: CASSQDSWTSSEQFF.

The genes are TRBV19 and TRBJ2-2; D may be TRBD2 (6 bases). Germline V gene lookup returns CDR1 LNHDA and CDR2 SQIVND (reference sequence). The CDR3 has 14 residues. V was shortened by 7 bases and J by 3 bases, with 12 bases between the two germline ends. This CDR3 reads CASNMWRDTGELFF. DNA of the CDR3: TGTGCCAGTAATATGTGGAGGGACACCGGGGAGCTGTTTTTT.

This CDR3 is CAISDSSGNTIYF. DNA for the CDR3: TGTGCCATCAGTGACAGTTCTGGAAACACCATATATTTT. The chain is built from TRBV10-3 and TRBJ1-3; D is undetermined. The germline gives CDR1 ENHRY, CDR2 SYGVKD. This CDR3 region has 13 residues. Trimming left V 3 bases short and J 1 base short, with 4 bases between.